One sample yielded the 27 T cell receptor beta chains listed below, sequenced in a study of blood T cells in healthy people across ages. The use of a sample-barcoded 5' primer and a J-beta primer mix characterized a second PCR of roughly 6 to 12 cycles. TCRdb re-called the 5' RACE reads with MiXCR, one entry per CDR3 protein. The repertoire holds approximately 820,000 distinct CDR3 sequences, with more than 40% as singletons. The sequencing input was blood. All receptors derive from a man between 60 and 70 years old in good health.

The chain combines TRBV4-2 with TRBJ2-7; possible D gene TRBD2, 5 bases. The germline CDR1 and CDR2 sequences are LGHNA and YNFKEQ. V lost 0 bases, J lost 7 bases, and 13 bases lay in between. This CDR3 contains 14 residues. The CDR3, as DNA: TGTGCCAGCAGCCAAGAGGTGAACCGGAGGGAGCAGTACTTC. Amino acid sequence: CASSQEVNRREQYF.

This clonotype was counted between two and nine times. This chain uses TRBV20-1 with TRBJ1-5; 10 bases fit TRBD1. Germline CDR1 DFQATT, CDR2 SNEGSKA (reference sequence). V was pared by 2 bases and J by 3 bases, with 16 bases of the junction left unmatched. CDR3 length: 19 amino acids. The CDR3 sequence is CSARKRPGQGSVINQPQHF. The CDR3 DNA follows: TGCAGTGCTAGAAAACGACCGGGACAGGGGTCGGTTATCAATCAGCCCCAGCATTTT.

The V call is TRBV20-1, the J call TRBJ1-6; D ambiguous. Germline assignment: CDR1 DFQATT and CDR2 SNEGSKA (reference sequence). V was trimmed by 0 bases and J by 2 bases, leaving 11 bases between them. This CDR3 region has 16 residues. CDR3 DNA sequence: TGCAGTGCTAGAGATCGCAGCGCTCCCTATAATTCACCCCTCCACTTT. It codes for CSARDRSAPYNSPLHF.

This clonotype was observed a handful of times. This chain links TRBV4-2 with TRBJ2-6; D is unresolved. This CDR3 is 17 amino acids long. V was trimmed by 0 bases and J by 1 base, leaving 10 bases between them. CDR1 and CDR2 (germline): LGHNA, YNFKEQ. The CDR3 DNA is TGTGCCAGCAGCCAAGACCCCCGTACATCTGGGGCCAACGTCCTGACTTTC. Amino acids: CASSQDPRTSGANVLTF.

This clonotype showed up just a few times. V usage is TRBV2 and J usage is TRBJ2-5; 9 positions agree with TRBD1. The J call may be incorrect, as the DNA end agrees better with TRBJ2-7. Germline V lookup: CDR1 SNHLY, CDR2 FYNNEI. The CDR3 loop spans 16 amino acids. The CDR3 loop is CASSGGTGGAWYEQYF. The CDR3 bases are TGTGCCAGCAGTGGGGGAACAGGGGGCGCTTGGTACGAGCAGTACTTC.

This clonotype was seen only a few times. The chain links TRBV12-3 or TRBV12-4 to TRBJ2-4, with D maybe TRBD2 (5 bases). This CDR3 spans 13 amino acids. V dropped 7 bases and J dropped 8 bases, with 15 bases sitting between them. The CDR3 here is CASKRYWGDIQYF. CDR3 in DNA: TGTGCCAGCAAGCGTTATTGGGGAGACATTCAGTACTTC.

The chain uses TRBV6-2 or TRBV6-3 and TRBJ2-5, with unresolved D. V was shortened by 2 bases and J by 9 bases, with 16 bases between the two germline ends. CDR3 length: 14 amino acids. Germline V gene data show CDR1 as MNHEY and CDR2 as SVGEGT. The CDR3 region has the DNA TGTGCCAGCAGTTACGAGATAGCTGGGCGGTCCCAGTACTTC. Translation: CASSYEIAGRSQYF.

Notes on this clonotype: Possible read error: a much larger clone is one base away. This chain joins TRBV29-1 and TRBJ2-1, with D possibly being TRBD2 (7 bases). V was shortened by 7 bases and J by 13 bases, with 26 bases between the two germline ends. Germline CDR1 and CDR2: SQVTM and ANQGSEA. The CDR3 has 14 amino acids. The CDR3 DNA is TGCAGCGCCCTCCCCGGGGGGCGGGAAGAGACCCAGTTCTTC. This gives the protein CSALPGGREETQFF.

The chain is built from TRBV20-1 and TRBJ2-5, with D perhaps given as TRBD1 or TRBD2 (6 bases each). Trimming stripped 5 bases from V and 6 bases from J, with 16 bases between. There are 13 residues in the CDR3. The germline V gene encodes CDR1 DFQATT and CDR2 SNEGSKA (reference sequence). This CDR3 reads CSAYRAGLKTQYF. In DNA, the CDR3 is TGCAGTGCTTACAGGGCGGGGTTGAAGACCCAGTACTTC.

There are a few counts of this clonotype. The J gene is TRBJ2-7, the V gene TRBV18, with D hard to call. The CDR3 runs 14 residues. Germline V lookup: CDR1 KGHSH, CDR2 LQKENI. Trimming shortened V by 0 bases and J by 0 bases, and 6 bases separated the two germline ends. The CDR3 DNA reads as TGTGCCAGCTCACCACCGGATAGCTCCTACGAGCAGTACTTC. This sequence encodes CASSPPDSSYEQYF.

The chain employs TRBV20-1 and TRBJ2-1; weak D call: TRBD1 (6 bases). This CDR3 is 15 amino acids long. The V end was cut by 0 bases, the J end by 10 bases, with 19 bases between. Germline values: CDR1 DFQATT, CDR2 SNEGSKA (reference sequence). CDR3 region: CSARDRTVGPREQFF. The CDR3 DNA reads as TGCAGTGCTAGAGATAGGACAGTGGGACCCCGGGAGCAGTTCTTC.

The chain links TRBV4-1 to TRBJ2-4; 11 positions agree with TRBD2. Germline V gene data show CDR1 as MGHRA and CDR2 as YSYEKL. J lost 2 bases, V lost 3 bases, and 6 bases had no gene match. This CDR3 has 17 residues. CDR3 loop: CASSQEPSGGSKNIQYF. In DNA, the CDR3 is TGCGCCAGCAGCCAGGAACCTAGCGGGGGGTCCAAAAACATTCAGTACTTC.

This clonotype came up a few times. This chain connects TRBV20-1 to TRBJ1-2; TRBD1 matches at 9 bases. After removal of 7 bases from V and 3 bases from J, the junction contained 6 bases not matched to a gene. The germline gives CDR1 DFQATT, CDR2 SNEGSKA (reference sequence). This CDR3 spans 13 amino acids. The CDR3 DNA is TGCAGTGTCCCGGGACAGGGAGACTATGGCTACACCTTC. This gives the protein CSVPGQGDYGYTF.

The J gene is TRBJ2-5, the V gene TRBV20-1; D is undetermined. V gave up 1 base and J gave up 4 bases, with 10 bases separating them. In germline, CDR1 is DFQATT, CDR2 SNEGSKA (reference sequence). CDR3 size: 13 residues. This chain's CDR3 is CSARAPFVETQYF. The CDR3 region has the DNA TGCAGTGCTAGAGCGCCCTTCGTAGAGACCCAGTACTTC.

This chain links TRBV10-3 with TRBJ2-7; the D gene is possibly TRBD2 (5 bases). Germline CDR1 ENHRY, CDR2 SYGVKD. Trimming removed 0 bases at V and 2 bases at J, with 8 bases between. This CDR3 region has 14 residues. CDR3 residues: CAISESGEAYEQYF. The CDR3 DNA reads TGTGCCATCAGTGAGTCCGGGGAAGCCTACGAGCAGTACTTC.

The V and J genes are TRBV12-3 or TRBV12-4 and TRBJ2-1; D is possibly TRBD1 or TRBD2 (5 bases each). Trimming left V 3 bases short and J 5 bases short, with 14 bases between. The CDR3 runs 15 residues. CDR3 DNA: TGTGCCAGCAGTTTTCGAGGGGCGAGGGACAATGAGCAGTTCTTC. Encoded protein: CASSFRGARDNEQFF.

The genes are TRBV3-1 and TRBJ2-2; D is perhaps TRBD1 (5 bases). This CDR3 is built from 13 residues. Germline CDR1 reads LGHDT; CDR2 reads YNNKEL (reference sequence). The V end was cut by 2 bases, the J end by 4 bases, with 5 bases between. CDR3 in amino acids: CASSQTGTGELFF. The CDR3 bases are TGTGCCAGCAGCCAAACAGGCACCGGGGAGCTGTTTTTT.

The J gene is TRBJ2-7, the V gene TRBV6-2 or TRBV6-3, with a possible D match to TRBD1 (5 bases). Germline CDR1 reads MNHEY; CDR2 reads SVGEGT. The CDR3 consists of 12 residues. Trimming took off 6 bases at V and 7 bases at J, with 13 bases between the two ends. The CDR3 is CASSEQVLEQYF. The CDR3 DNA reads as TGTGCCAGCAGCGAACAGGTCTTGGAGCAGTACTTC.

The V and J genes are TRBV12-5 and TRBJ2-7, with D unresolved. Per germline, CDR1 LGHNT and CDR2 FRNRAP. There are 11 residues in the CDR3. The germline V and J ends were trimmed by 3 bases and 7 bases, with 7 bases remaining between them. The CDR3 sequence is CASGLTPEQYF. CDR3 DNA sequence: TGTGCTAGTGGTTTAACTCCTGAGCAGTACTTC.

This chain joins TRBV10-3 and TRBJ2-1; D not certain. This CDR3 spans 13 amino acids. From germline, CDR1 is ENHRY and CDR2 SYGVKD. Between the trimmed V and J ends, which lost 2 bases and 6 bases, there was a span of 8 bases. For the CDR3, the DNA is TGTGCCATCAGTGAGATATCGTGCAATGAGCAGTTCTTC. This translates into CAISEISCNEQFF.

A few counts support this clonotype. This sequence joins TRBV6-1 and TRBJ2-7, with 9 bases matching TRBD1. The CDR3 extends over 13 amino acids. J was trimmed by 8 bases and V by 8 bases; bases with no gene match: 10. Germline V CDR1 and CDR2: MNHNS, SASEGT. This CDR3 is CASLGQGRYQQYF. As DNA, the CDR3 is TGTGCCAGCTTGGGACAGGGCAGATATCAGCAGTACTTC.

This rearrangement joins TRBV6-5 to TRBJ1-1; TRBD1 aligns across 9 bases. Germline V gives CDR1 MNHEY, CDR2 SVGAGI. The CDR3 is made up of 15 amino acids. J was trimmed by 5 bases and V by 3 bases; bases with no gene match: 7. The CDR3 DNA is TGTGCCAGCAGTTATGACAGGGGGGCGAGTACTGAAGCTTTCTTT. Its protein is CASSYDRGASTEAFF.

This clonotype was seen a handful of times. The chain carries TRBV6-2 or TRBV6-3 and TRBJ1-2; D is perhaps TRBD1 (5 bases). Germline values: CDR1 MNHEY, CDR2 SVGEGT. Trimming left V 10 bases short and J 2 bases short, with 11 bases between. The CDR3 is 12 residues long. In DNA, the CDR3 is TGTGCCACTTACGACAGAAACTATGGCTACACCTTC. This encodes CATYDRNYGYTF.

This sequence joins TRBV7-2 and TRBJ2-1; the match to TRBD1 covers 7 bases. CDR3 length: 15 amino acids. Unmatched junction bases numbered 7, after V lost 1 base and J lost 7 bases. Germline V CDR1 and CDR2: SGHTA, FQGNSA. The CDR3 region has the DNA TGTGCCAGCAGCTTAGGGGGGACAGCTGTAAATGAGCAGTTCTTC. Encoded protein: CASSLGGTAVNEQFF.

V is TRBV5-5 and J is TRBJ2-2; D remains ambiguous. This CDR3 spans 14 amino acids. V was trimmed by 1 base and J by 0 bases, leaving 4 bases between them. CDR1 SGHKS and CDR2 YYEKEE come from the germline V gene (reference sequence). CDR3 in DNA: TGTGCCAGCAGCTTGTTGGCGAACACCGGGGAGCTGTTTTTT. This gives the protein CASSLLANTGELFF.

Regarding this clonotype: A read error may explain this, as a much larger clone is one base away. The chain employs TRBV5-1 and TRBJ2-5, with 7 bases fitting TRBD1. After removal of 2 bases from V and 11 bases from J, the junction contained 15 bases not matched to a gene. The germline gives CDR1 SGHRS, CDR2 YFSETQ. The CDR3 is 15 amino acids. CDR3 coding DNA: TGCGCCAGCAGCTTCACGGGACAGTTAGGGAGTGAGCAGTACTTC. This gives the protein CASSFTGQLGSEQYF.

V usage is TRBV12-3 or TRBV12-4 and J usage is TRBJ2-1; tentative D call: TRBD2 (6 bases). The germline V and J ends were trimmed by 4 bases and 8 bases, with 6 bases remaining between them. This CDR3 has 11 residues. The CDR3 DNA reads as TGTGCCAGCAGTTGGGAGGATGAGCAGTTCTTC. This encodes CASSWEDEQFF.